The 32 T cell receptor beta chains below all came from one sample that was sequenced in a study of T cell responses to AZD1222 COVID-19 vaccine. The repertoire was sequenced with immunoSEQ multiplex PCR; TCRdb's copy has only in-frame clones and lacks some. This repertoire shows about 47,000 clones, about four fifths found once; its top ten account for approximately 21%. The source material was peripheral blood, sampled 28 days after the second dose of the MenACWY control vaccine. All receptors come from an adult who received the MenACWY meningococcal vaccine as a control.

The chain has TRBV29-1 and TRBJ1-1; D not certain. The CDR3 spans 14 residues. Germline assignment: CDR1 SQVTM and CDR2 ANQGSEA. Trimming cost V 5 bases and J 1 base, with 14 bases left between them. DNA of the CDR3: TGCAGCGTTCCCGGCCGGGGATCGAACACTGAAGCTTTCTTT. This gives the protein CSVPGRGSNTEAFF.

V is TRBV9 and J is TRBJ2-3; TRBD1 matches 9 bases. Germline V gives CDR1 SGDLS, CDR2 YYNGEE. J gave up 4 bases and V 3 bases, and 9 bases lay outside the gene matches. The CDR3 covers 16 residues. The CDR3 here is CASSAQGALNPDTQYF. DNA for the CDR3: TGTGCCAGCAGCGCACAGGGGGCCTTGAATCCAGATACGCAGTATTTT.

The V gene is TRBV9, the J gene TRBJ2-3; TRBD1 agrees at 9 bases. With V trimmed by 0 bases and J by 5 bases, 4 bases remained unmatched. The CDR3 extends over 15 amino acids. The germline V gene encodes CDR1 SGDLS and CDR2 YYNGEE. CDR3 DNA sequence: TGTGCCAGCAGCGTAGGGGACAGGGAGGGAGATACGCAGTATTTT. It translates to CASSVGDREGDTQYF. The full variable domain, rest sourced from reference TRBV9 and TRBJ2-3, is DSGVTQTPKHLITATGQRVTLRCSPRSGDLSVYWYQQSLDQGLQFLIQYYNGEERAKGNILERFSAQQFPDLHSELNLSSLELGDSALYFCASSVGDREGDTQYFGPGTRLTVL.

The gene calls are TRBV9 and TRBJ2-1; TRBD2 might be the D (7 bases). V was shortened by 4 bases and J by 3 bases, with 14 bases between the two germline ends. CDR1 SGDLS and CDR2 YYNGEE come from the germline V gene. The CDR3 runs 15 residues. The CDR3 DNA reads as TGTGCCAGCAGCAAGGCCGGGGGGCGCTACAATGAGCAGTTCTTC. It translates to CASSKAGGRYNEQFF.

This clone showed up just once. The rearrangement links TRBV6-5 to TRBJ1-1, with 12 bases matching TRBD1. V trimming: 5 bases; J trimming: 10 bases; junction bases outside the gene matches: 5. The CDR3 runs to 13 residues. Germline values: CDR1 MNHEY, CDR2 SVGAGI. The CDR3 spells CASSRGQGAGAFF. The CDR3 coding sequence is TGTGCCAGCAGTCGGGGACAGGGGGCGGGAGCTTTCTTT.

The table lists this clone with a few counts. This rearrangement joins TRBV27 to TRBJ2-7, with no clear D. Germline V lookup: CDR1 MNHEY, CDR2 SMNVEV (reference sequence). The V end lost 4 bases, the J end lost 2 bases, and 15 bases lay between the germline ends. This CDR3 region has 15 residues. CDR3 nucleotide sequence: TGTGCCAGCAGTTCGGGTGGAGTTATCGCCTACGAGCAGTACGTC. Translated: CASSSGGVIAYEQYV.

This clone has just a few counts. The V and J genes are TRBV24-1 and TRBJ1-1, with TRBD1 matching 7 bases. The J segment lost 0 bases and the V segment lost 9 bases, leaving 9 bases of the junction unmatched. The CDR3 contains 15 residues. CDR1 and CDR2 from the germline V gene are KGHDR and SFDVKD. The CDR3 nucleotides are TGTGCCACCCAGGGGGTAGGGGGCTTGAACACTGAAGCTTTCTTT. Translating gives CATQGVGGLNTEAFF.

The chain has TRBV20-1 and TRBJ2-7, with D maybe TRBD1 (6 bases). The V gene lost 0 bases and the J gene lost 7 bases, with 7 bases spanning the gap. This CDR3 is built from 11 residues. The V gene's germline CDR1 is DFQATT and CDR2 SNEGSKA (reference sequence). In DNA, the CDR3 is TGCAGTGCTAGAGAAGGGGGTGAGCAGTACTTC. Translating gives CSAREGGEQYF.

V gene TRBV18 combines with J gene TRBJ1-3, with D maybe TRBD1 (6 bases). The CDR3 extends over 13 amino acids. Trimming pared 1 base from V and 8 bases from J, leaving 9 bases between. Germline assignment: CDR1 KGHSH and CDR2 LQKENI. The CDR3 coding sequence is TGTGCCAGCTCACCACAAGGGGGATACACCATATATTTT. This encodes CASSPQGGYTIYF. Filled out from reference TRBV18 and TRBJ1-3, the complete variable domain reads NAGVMQNPRHLVRRRGQEARLRCSPMKGHSHVYWYRQLPEEGLKFMVYLQKENIIDESGMPKERFSAEFPKEGPSILRIQQVVRGDSAAYFCASSPQGGYTIYFGEGSWLTVV.

In DNA, the CDR3 is TGTGCCAGCAGCTTAGACAATCAGGCCTACAATGAGCAGTTCTTC. It yields the protein CASSLDNQAYNEQFF. The genes are TRBV7-2 and TRBJ2-1; D call uncertain. Deletions cut 1 base from V and 2 bases from J, with 9 bases between. The CDR3 covers 15 residues. Looked up from germline, CDR1 is SGHTA and CDR2 is FQGNSA.

This clone showed up just a few times. The chain joins TRBV19 to TRBJ2-1, with D possibly being TRBD2 (5 bases). V gave up 3 bases and J gave up 4 bases, with 16 bases separating them. Germline V lookup: CDR1 LNHDA, CDR2 SQIVND (reference sequence). This CDR3 contains 16 residues. The CDR3 DNA sequence: TGTGCCAGTAGTATTAAGCGGCGGCTCGGGTACAATGAGCAGTTCTTC. Translation gives CASSIKRRLGYNEQFF.

This rearrangement joins TRBV30 to TRBJ1-5, with D possibly matching TRBD1 (5 bases). The ends were cut back, 5 bases at V and 7 bases at J, with 15 bases in the middle. In germline, CDR1 is GTSNPN, CDR2 SVGIG (reference sequence). This CDR3 is 13 amino acids long. In DNA, the CDR3 is TGTGCCTGGGGCAGGGAGAGGATGCAGCCCCAGCATTTT. Amino acid sequence: CAWGRERMQPQHF.

The CDR3 loop reads CASSGFGEQYF. As DNA, the CDR3 is TGTGCCAGCAGCGGGTTCGGGGAGCAGTACTTC. J is TRBJ2-7 and V is TRBV9; the D is unclear. CDR1 and CDR2 (germline): SGDLS, YYNGEE. Deletions cut 3 bases from V and 7 bases from J, with 8 bases between. The CDR3 sequence is 11 residues long.

The rearrangement joins TRBV30 to TRBJ1-2, with TRBD1 as a possible D gene (6 bases). V gave up 5 bases and J gave up 7 bases, with 17 bases separating them. Germline values: CDR1 GTSNPN, CDR2 SVGIG (reference sequence). This CDR3 comprises 13 residues. The CDR3 reads CAWAGQGGTGYTF. DNA of the CDR3: TGTGCCTGGGCCGGACAAGGGGGGACTGGCTACACCTTC. Variable domain in full (rest from reference TRBV30 and TRBJ1-2): SQTIHQWPATLVQPVGSPLSLECTVEGTSNPNLYWYRQAAGRGLQLLFYSVGIGQISSEVPQNLSASRPQDRQFILSSKKLLLSDSGFYLCAWAGQGGTGYTFGSGTRLTVV.

This sequence joins TRBV7-9 and TRBJ2-5; unclear D gene. The length of the CDR3 is 13 residues. The ends were cut back, 0 bases at V and 4 bases at J, with 6 bases in the middle. The V gene's germline CDR1 is SEHNR and CDR2 FQNEAQ (reference sequence). Here the CDR3 reads CASSLASGETQYF. The CDR3 region has the DNA TGTGCCAGCAGCTTAGCGTCGGGAGAGACCCAGTACTTC.

This chain connects TRBV28 to TRBJ1-6; tentatively, D is TRBD1 (6 bases). The CDR3 runs 14 residues. Trimming pared 5 bases from V and 2 bases from J, leaving 7 bases between. Germline CDR1 and CDR2: MDHEN and SYDVKM. For the CDR3, the DNA is TGTGCCAGCAGTGACAGGCCCTATAATTCACCCCTCCACTTT. It codes for CASSDRPYNSPLHF.

The chain uses TRBV7-6 and TRBJ2-2; 11 bases are a match to TRBD2. Germline V lookup: CDR1 SGHVS, CDR2 FNYEAQ. The CDR3 covers 16 residues. Trimming cost V 6 bases and J 2 bases; bases outside gene matches: 5. The CDR3 here is CASSPTSGVNTGELFF. The CDR3 DNA reads TGTGCCAGCAGTCCGACTAGCGGGGTAAACACCGGGGAGCTGTTTTTT.

V is TRBV5-1 and J is TRBJ1-5; 7 bases are a match to TRBD1. The CDR3 sequence is 13 residues long. Looked up from germline, CDR1 is SGHRS and CDR2 is YFSETQ. Unmatched junction bases numbered 1, after V lost 3 bases and J lost 4 bases. CDR3 bases: TGCGCCAGCAGCTGGGGACAGAATCAGCCCCAGCATTTT. Translation gives CASSWGQNQPQHF. The entire variable domain, with the rest obtained from reference TRBV5-1 and TRBJ1-5, is as follows: KAGVTQTPRYLIKTRGQQVTLSCSPISGHRSVSWYQQTPGQGLQFLFEYFSETQRNKGNFPGRFSGRQFSNSRSEMNVSTLELGDSALYLCASSWGQNQPQHFGDGTRLSIL.

The V and J genes are TRBV10-2 and TRBJ1-5; 7 bases are a match to TRBD1. The germline V gene encodes CDR1 WSHSY and CDR2 SAAADI. V lost 4 bases, J lost 4 bases, and 4 bases stayed unmatched. CDR3 size: 14 residues. CDR3 nucleotide sequence: TGCGCCAGCAGTGGGGGACAGTTAAATCAGCCCCAGCATTTT. Protein: CASSGGQLNQPQHF.

The chain carries TRBV7-2 and TRBJ2-3; no firm D call. The V end was cut by 6 bases, the J end by 0 bases, with 13 bases between. CDR3 length: 15 residues. Germline lookup yields CDR1 SGHTA and CDR2 FQGNSA. CDR3 protein: CASRKRTTSTDTQYF. The CDR3 nucleotides read TGTGCCAGCAGAAAGAGAACAACTAGCACAGATACGCAGTATTTT.

The chain employs TRBV2 and TRBJ2-2, with D tentatively TRBD1 or TRBD2 (6 bases each). Trimming cost V 8 bases and J 4 bases, with 17 bases left between them. CDR3 length: 15 residues. The germline gives CDR1 SNHLY, CDR2 FYNNEI. The CDR3, as DNA: TGTGCCAGCGAGAGGGGGAGGCCGACCACCGGGGAGCTGTTTTTT. Translation: CASERGRPTTGELFF.

V is TRBV3-1 (or the pseudogene TRBV3-2) and J is TRBJ1-2; possibly TRBD1 for D (6 bases). The CDR3 spans 13 residues. The germline gives CDR1 LGHDT, CDR2 YNNKEL (reference sequence). The V and J ends lost 4 bases and 6 bases respectively, with 12 bases between them. CDR3 residues: CASSLRTDDGYTF. CDR3 bases: TGTGCCAGCAGCCTACGGACAGACGATGGCTACACCTTC.

The chain joins TRBV6-1 to TRBJ2-7, with 8 bases that match TRBD1. This CDR3 region has 16 residues. After removal of 2 bases from V and 2 bases from J, the junction contained 8 bases not matched to a gene. The germline CDR1 and CDR2 sequences are MNHNS and SASEGT. This chain's CDR3 is CASSELGQGATYEQYF. The CDR3 DNA is TGTGCCAGCAGTGAACTCGGGCAGGGGGCGACCTACGAGCAGTACTTC.

This clone was counted once. The CDR3 sequence is CATSDLRDGGPDTQYF. The CDR3 coding sequence is TGTGCCACCAGTGATTTGAGAGACGGGGGGCCAGATACGCAGTATTTT. The chain recombines TRBV24-1 with TRBJ2-3, with D perhaps TRBD2 (7 bases). Germline V gene sequence: CDR1 KGHDR, CDR2 SFDVKD. The CDR3 has 16 residues. Trimming took off 0 bases at V and 4 bases at J, with 13 bases between the two ends.

This clone turned up a few times. The chain has TRBV10-1 and TRBJ2-2; D may match TRBD1 or TRBD2 (6 bases each). The CDR3 consists of 15 residues. V was trimmed by 3 bases and J by 4 bases, leaving 12 bases between them. Germline CDR1 reads WNHNN; CDR2 reads SYGVQD (reference sequence). CDR3 in amino acids: CASSEQGGGTGELFF. The CDR3 coding sequence is TGCGCCAGCAGTGAACAGGGAGGCGGCACCGGGGAGCTGTTTTTT.

The chain has TRBV6-1 and TRBJ1-2, with a possible D match to TRBD1 (6 bases). Per the germline V gene, CDR1 is MNHNS and CDR2 is SASEGT. The CDR3 contains 16 residues. Between the trimmed V and J ends, which lost 4 bases and 5 bases, there was a span of 20 bases. CDR3: CASSASLTGALYGYTF. Written as DNA, the CDR3 is TGTGCCAGCAGTGCCTCCCTCACGGGGGCTCTATATGGCTACACCTTC.

This chain uses TRBV30 with TRBJ1-2; 8 nucleotides line up with TRBD1. Germline CDR1 and CDR2: GTSNPN and SVGIG (reference sequence). The ends lost 1 base at V and 8 bases at J; junction bases unmatched: 9. CDR3 size: 14 residues. The CDR3 here is CAWSETRGLGGYTF. CDR3 bases: TGTGCCTGGAGTGAGACCAGGGGGCTTGGAGGCTACACCTTC. Full variable domain (missing parts from reference TRBV30 and TRBJ1-2): SQTIHQWPATLVQPVGSPLSLECTVEGTSNPNLYWYRQAAGRGLQLLFYSVGIGQISSEVPQNLSASRPQDRQFILSSKKLLLSDSGFYLCAWSETRGLGGYTFGSGTRLTVV.

This clone has just a few counts. The rearrangement uses TRBV3-1 (or the pseudogene TRBV3-2) and TRBJ1-6; D ambiguous. The CDR3 consists of 12 residues. Per germline, CDR1 LGHDT and CDR2 YNNKEL (reference sequence). V dropped 4 bases and J dropped 10 bases, with 8 bases sitting between them. The CDR3 protein is CASSLGGSPLHF. In DNA, the CDR3 is TGTGCCAGCAGCCTAGGAGGGTCACCCCTCCACTTT.

This clone is categorized as medium-sized. The chain employs TRBV27 and TRBJ1-2; TRBD1 might be the D (5 bases). The CDR3 length is 16 residues. The germline V gene has CDR1 MNHEY and CDR2 SMNVEV (reference sequence). Trimming took off 6 bases at V and 1 base at J, with 18 bases between the two ends. CDR3 bases: TGTGCCAGCAGACCCTCACAGGTACCCATTAACTATGGCTACACCTTC. Translating gives CASRPSQVPINYGYTF.

The J gene is TRBJ1-5, the V gene TRBV10-3, with D uncertain. From germline, CDR1 is ENHRY and CDR2 SYGVKD. Trimming cost V 5 bases and J 6 bases, with 20 bases left between them. The CDR3 has 16 amino acids. CDR3 amino acids: CAISPEAGKYPQPQHF. The CDR3 DNA reads as TGTGCCATCAGTCCGGAGGCCGGAAAGTATCCTCAGCCCCAGCATTTT.

This rearrangement joins TRBV5-1 to TRBJ1-3; D remains ambiguous. The CDR3 has 14 amino acids. Per the germline V gene, CDR1 is SGHRS and CDR2 is YFSETQ. V was cut by 6 bases and J by 0 bases, with 10 bases left in between. CDR3 protein: CASTYDLSGNTIYF. The CDR3 coding sequence is TGCGCCAGCACCTACGATCTCTCTGGAAACACCATATATTTT.

V gene TRBV3-1 (or the pseudogene TRBV3-2) combines with J gene TRBJ2-5; 10 bases line up with TRBD2. Trimming cost V 6 bases and J 5 bases; bases outside gene matches: 12. This CDR3 spans 16 amino acids. Germline loops: CDR1 LGHDT, CDR2 YNNKEL (reference sequence). CDR3 in amino acids: CASRGTSAFKRETQYF. The CDR3 nucleotides are TGTGCCAGCAGAGGGACTAGCGCCTTTAAGAGGGAGACCCAGTACTTC.